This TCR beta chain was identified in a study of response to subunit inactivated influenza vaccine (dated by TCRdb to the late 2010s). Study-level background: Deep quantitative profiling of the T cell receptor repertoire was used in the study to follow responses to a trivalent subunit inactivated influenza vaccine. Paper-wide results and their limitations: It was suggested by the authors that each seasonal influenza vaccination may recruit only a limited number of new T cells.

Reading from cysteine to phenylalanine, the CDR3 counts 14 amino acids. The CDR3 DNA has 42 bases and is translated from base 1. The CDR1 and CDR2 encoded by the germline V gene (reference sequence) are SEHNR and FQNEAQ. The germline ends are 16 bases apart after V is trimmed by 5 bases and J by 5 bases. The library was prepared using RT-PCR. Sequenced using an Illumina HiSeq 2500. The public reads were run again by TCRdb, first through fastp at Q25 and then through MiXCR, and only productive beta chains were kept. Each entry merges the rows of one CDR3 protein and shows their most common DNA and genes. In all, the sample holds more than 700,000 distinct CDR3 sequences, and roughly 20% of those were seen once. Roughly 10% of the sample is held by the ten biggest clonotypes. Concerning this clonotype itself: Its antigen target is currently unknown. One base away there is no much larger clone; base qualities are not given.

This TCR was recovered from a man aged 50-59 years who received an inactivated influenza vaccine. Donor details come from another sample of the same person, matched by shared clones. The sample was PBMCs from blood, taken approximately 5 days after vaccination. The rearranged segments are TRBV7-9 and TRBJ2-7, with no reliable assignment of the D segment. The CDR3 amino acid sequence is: CASSPSSVFDEQYF. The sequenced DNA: TGTGCCAGCAGCCCGTCATCAGTCTTCGACGAGCAGTACTTC.